The following is a T cell receptor (beta chain) sequence with its context. TCRdb keeps only in-frame clones here, not all; method: immunoSEQ multiplex PCR. This table holds around 60,000 clones, over 75% found once. This specimen comes from a study of blood T cell repertoires in COVID-19. Overall study: The analysed material was cDNA or gDNA that came from T cells, B-cell-depleted T cells, or PBMCs.

Germline CDR1 reads SGHNT; CDR2 reads YYREEE (reference sequence). There are 14 residues in the CDR3. V was cut by 2 bases and J by 6 bases, with 11 bases left in between. V is TRBV5-4 and J is TRBJ2-2; no clear D gene. This TCR was recovered from a woman of 80 years or more with active COVID-19. Sample: peripheral blood. Here the CDR3 reads CASSFIESAGELFF. In nucleotides, the CDR3 is TGTGCCAGCAGCTTCATAGAGTCGGCCGGGGAGCTGTTTTTT.